The 26 T cell receptor beta chains reported below all come from one sample, sequenced in a study of blood T cell repertoires in COVID-19. TCRdb keeps only in-frame clones here, not all; method: immunoSEQ multiplex PCR. Among about 250,000 clones listed, around 90% were seen once. Sequences were obtained from peripheral blood. These receptors came from a man at least 80 years old with acute or convalescent COVID-19.

V usage is TRBV6-5 and J usage is TRBJ1-3; 7 bases are a match to TRBD1. The CDR3 extends over 14 amino acids. With 10 bases clipped from V and 0 bases from J, the junction kept 6 bases outside the gene matches. Per the germline V gene, CDR1 is MNHEY and CDR2 is SVGAGI. The CDR3 DNA reads as TGTGCCATTTCACAGGGGCACTCTGGAAACACCATATATTTT. Its translation is CAISQGHSGNTIYF.

This chain connects TRBV19 to TRBJ2-5, with TRBD2 matching over 14 bases. After removal of 0 bases from V and 5 bases from J, the junction contained 8 bases not matched to a gene. The germline V gene has CDR1 LNHDA and CDR2 SQIVND (reference sequence). The CDR3 spans 18 residues. CDR3 in amino acids: CASSIDYGTSGRQETQYF. The CDR3 DNA sequence: TGTGCCAGTAGTATAGATTACGGGACTAGCGGGAGACAGGAGACCCAGTACTTC.

This chain joins TRBV19 and TRBJ2-5; 11 bases agree with TRBD2. CDR1 and CDR2 from the germline V gene are LNHDA and SQIVND (reference sequence). V was clipped by 5 bases and J by 4 bases; unmatched bases: 6. The CDR3 has 15 amino acids. The CDR3 here is CASSSVGTSGETQYF. The CDR3, as DNA: TGTGCCAGTAGTTCCGTAGGGACTAGCGGAGAGACCCAGTACTTC.

This clone was counted a single time. This sequence joins TRBV19 and TRBJ1-6, with TRBD1 identical over 8 bases. Germline CDR1 is LNHDA and CDR2 is SQIVND (reference sequence). V was pared by 6 bases and J by 10 bases, with 11 bases of the junction left unmatched. The CDR3 consists of 15 residues. DNA of the CDR3: TGTGCCAGTAGCATGACAGGGGCGGCGGAGTCACCCCTCCACTTT. Its translation: CASSMTGAAESPLHF.

The chain links TRBV5-6 to TRBJ2-1; D not certain. The CDR3 is 13 amino acids. Germline lookup yields CDR1 SGHDT and CDR2 YYEEEE. V was trimmed by 0 bases and J by 6 bases, leaving 7 bases between them. CDR3: CASSLELLNEQFF. The CDR3 bases are TGTGCCAGCAGCTTGGAACTCCTCAATGAGCAGTTCTTC.

This rearrangement joins TRBV28 to TRBJ2-7; 8 bases line up with TRBD2. Losses at the gene ends were 6 bases for V and 1 base for J; bases not matched to a gene: 8. Germline-derived CDR1 and CDR2 are MDHEN and SYDVKM. There are 15 residues in the CDR3. The CDR3 sequence: CASSVLGTSSYEQYF. CDR3 bases: TGTGCCAGCAGCGTCCTTGGGACTAGTTCCTACGAGCAGTACTTC.

V is TRBV4-2 and J is TRBJ2-1, with TRBD2 identical over 8 bases. The CDR3 sequence is 16 residues long. Germline CDR1 and CDR2: LGHNA and YNFKEQ. J was trimmed by 3 bases and V by 4 bases; bases with no gene match: 8. The CDR3 DNA follows: TGTGCCAGCAGCCCAAGTAAACTAGCGGTCTACAATGAGCAGTTCTTC. Encoded protein: CASSPSKLAVYNEQFF.

The chain combines TRBV7-6 with TRBJ2-2; the match to TRBD2 covers 12 bases. V shed 3 bases, J shed 1 base, and the junction held 0 bases outside the gene matches. CDR1 is SGHVS and CDR2 is FNYEAQ in the germline V gene. The CDR3 has 16 residues. The CDR3 region has the DNA TGTGCCAGCAGCTTGGGACTAGCGGGGAACACCGGGGAGCTGTTTTTT. Amino acids: CASSLGLAGNTGELFF.

The rearrangement joins TRBV5-1 to TRBJ1-1; TRBD1 matches 10 bases. V dropped 0 bases and J dropped 4; count of bases not matched to a gene: 3. Germline loops: CDR1 SGHRS, CDR2 YFSETQ. CDR3 length equals 15 residues. The DNA of the CDR3 is TGCGCCAGCAGCTTGGGGACAGGGGGTTTCACTGAAGCTTTCTTT. Residues: CASSLGTGGFTEAFF.

The chain employs TRBV28 and TRBJ1-5; D is ambiguous. Germline V gene data show CDR1 as MDHEN and CDR2 as SYDVKM. Between the trimmed V and J ends, which lost 5 bases and 11 bases, there was a span of 16 bases. This CDR3 spans 13 amino acids. CDR3 sequence: CASSPGVGWAQHF. CDR3 coding DNA: TGTGCCAGCAGTCCCGGGGTGGGCTGGGCCCAGCATTTT.

The chain links TRBV4-3 to TRBJ2-5, with 11 bases matching TRBD2. The CDR3 has 16 amino acids. Germline V gene sequence: CDR1 LGHNA, CDR2 YSLEER. V shed 2 bases and J 2 bases; nucleotides not matched to a gene: 4. CDR3 loop: CASSQTSGRLQETQYF. CDR3 in DNA: TGCGCCAGCAGCCAAACTAGCGGGAGATTGCAAGAGACCCAGTACTTC.

The rearrangement links TRBV6-5 to TRBJ2-4, with 12 bases matching TRBD2. CDR3 length equals 15 residues. CDR1 and CDR2 from the germline V gene are MNHEY and SVGAGI. V was clipped by 2 bases and J by 8 bases; unmatched bases: 4. The CDR3 here is CASSYLAGGLDIQYF. The CDR3 coding sequence is TGTGCCAGCAGTTACCTAGCGGGAGGGTTGGACATTCAGTACTTC.

The V and J genes are TRBV27 and TRBJ2-7; TRBD2 matches 9 bases. V dropped 4 bases and J dropped 2; count of bases not matched to a gene: 9. The CDR3 extends over 16 amino acids. In germline, CDR1 is MNHEY, CDR2 SMNVEV (reference sequence). The DNA for the CDR3 is TGTGCCAGCAGTTACTTAGCGGGGGCGAACCCCTACGAGCAGTACTTC. Translating it yields CASSYLAGANPYEQYF.

The chain carries TRBV25-1 and TRBJ2-3, with a tentative D call TRBD2 (6 bases). The length of the CDR3 is 12 residues. Germline values: CDR1 MGHDK, CDR2 SYGVNS. Trimming removed 8 bases from V and 2 bases from J, with 8 bases in between. The CDR3 bases are TGTGCCAGCGGGGGGTTCACAGATACGCAGTATTTT. Encoded protein: CASGGFTDTQYF.

V and J are TRBV9 and TRBJ1-1; no clear D. V shed 0 bases and J shed 4 bases, with 7 bases lying between them. CDR3 length: 13 residues. Per germline, CDR1 SGDLS and CDR2 YYNGEE. The CDR3 is CASSVGSGTEAFF. DNA of the CDR3: TGTGCCAGCAGCGTAGGGTCCGGCACTGAAGCTTTCTTT.

CDR3 in DNA: TGTGCCAGCAGCCGAGGGCACTCCTATGGCTACACCTTC. Its protein is CASSRGHSYGYTF. The rearrangement uses TRBV27 and TRBJ1-2; D is undetermined. The germline V and J ends were trimmed by 6 bases and 4 bases, with 12 bases remaining between them. Germline V gene lookup returns CDR1 MNHEY and CDR2 SMNVEV (reference sequence). This CDR3 region has 13 residues.

This rearrangement joins TRBV6-1 to TRBJ1-5; possibly TRBD1 for D (5 bases). V lost 3 bases and J lost 11, with 14 bases in between. The germline V gene encodes CDR1 MNHNS and CDR2 SASEGT. This CDR3 is 13 amino acids long. The DNA of the CDR3 is TGTGCCAGCAGTGATATGGGGGACTTGGCCCAGCATTTT. This sequence encodes CASSDMGDLAQHF.

The chain couples TRBV29-1 to TRBJ1-4; D possibly corresponds to TRBD1 (6 bases). CDR3 length: 14 residues. With 6 bases removed from V and 5 bases from J, the gap between germline ends came to 16 bases. The germline gives CDR1 SQVTM, CDR2 ANQGSEA. The CDR3 spells CSVRLGAGNEKLFF. The CDR3 region has the DNA TGCAGCGTCCGGTTGGGGGCAGGAAATGAAAAACTGTTTTTT.

The chain joins TRBV25-1 to TRBJ1-4; the D is unclear. Germline CDR1 reads MGHDK; CDR2 reads SYGVNS. This CDR3 is built from 14 residues. The V end lost 4 bases, the J end lost 2 bases, and 8 bases lay between the germline ends. Written as DNA, the CDR3 is TGTGCCAGCAGTGTAGAGTATACTAATGAAAAACTGTTTTTT. Translated, it gives CASSVEYTNEKLFF.

This chain links TRBV5-1 with TRBJ2-2; 7 nucleotides line up with TRBD1. The CDR3 spans 16 residues. Germline V lookup: CDR1 SGHRS, CDR2 YFSETQ. V was clipped by 1 base and J by 5 bases; unmatched bases: 8. DNA of the CDR3: TGCGCCAGCAGCTTGAATAGACAGGGTAGTACCGGGGAGCTGTTTTTT. Its protein is CASSLNRQGSTGELFF.

The V gene is TRBV28, the J gene TRBJ2-2; 10 nucleotides agree with TRBD2. Germline lookup yields CDR1 MDHEN and CDR2 SYDVKM. The V and J ends lost 4 bases and 5 bases, in that order; junction bases with no gene match: 7. CDR3 length: 16 amino acids. Here the CDR3 reads CASSSLAGEGTGELFF. Written as DNA, the CDR3 is TGTGCCAGCAGTTCCCTAGCGGGAGAGGGAACCGGGGAGCTGTTTTTT.

The chain is built from TRBV28 and TRBJ2-3; a weak D match, TRBD1 (6 bases). Germline CDR1 is MDHEN and CDR2 is SYDVKM. The CDR3 runs to 15 residues. V lost 5 bases to trimming and J lost 0 bases, with 12 bases between them. The CDR3 sequence: CASSETRGSTDTQYF. Written as DNA, the CDR3 is TGTGCCAGCAGTGAGACGAGGGGGAGCACAGATACGCAGTATTTT.

This chain links TRBV27 with TRBJ1-5, with a weak D call TRBD1 (6 bases). Trimming left V 3 bases short and J 0 bases short, with 9 bases between. Germline V gene sequence: CDR1 MNHEY, CDR2 SMNVEV (reference sequence). The CDR3 covers 15 residues. CDR3 loop: CASSFDRISNQPQHF. Written as DNA, the CDR3 is TGTGCCAGCAGTTTCGACAGGATTAGCAATCAGCCCCAGCATTTT.

V usage is TRBV2 and J usage is TRBJ2-3; possible D gene TRBD1, 5 bases. The CDR3 spans 14 residues. CDR1 is SNHLY, CDR2 FYNNEI, per germline. V was pared by 5 bases and J by 5 bases, with 14 bases between. The CDR3 DNA reads as TGTGCCAGCAGTCAGGGCCCTCAGGGAGATACGCAGTATTTT. Protein: CASSQGPQGDTQYF.

This clone was observed once. This chain uses TRBV6-5 with TRBJ1-4; tentatively, D is TRBD1 (6 bases). This CDR3 has 14 residues. Looked up from germline, CDR1 is MNHEY and CDR2 is SVGAGI. The V gene lost 6 bases and the J gene lost 8 bases, with 16 bases spanning the gap. CDR3 in amino acids: CASRLNRVDEKLFF. CDR3 DNA: TGTGCCAGCAGACTCAACAGGGTCGACGAAAAACTGTTTTTT.

This clone was observed once. This rearrangement joins TRBV19 to TRBJ2-6, with D possibly TRBD1 on 6 matching bases. This CDR3 is built from 15 residues. Germline CDR1 and CDR2: LNHDA and SQIVND (reference sequence). V shed 3 bases and J shed 1 base, with 7 bases lying between them. The CDR3 nucleotides read TGTGCCAGTAGTATGCAGGGGTCTGGGGCCAACGTCCTGACTTTC. This gives the protein CASSMQGSGANVLTF.